The rows below give T cell receptor beta chains drawn from one sample of a study of T cells after yellow fever vaccination. TCRdb recomputed calls from the 5' RACE reads with MiXCR, one row per CDR3 protein. Found here are a few hundred thousand distinct CDR3 sequences, approximately 4% of them singletons; the top ten hold 15% to 20%. The sequences come from PBMCs, collected 15 days after the yellow fever booster vaccination. These receptors all stem from a man aged 18-30 years who received the YFV17D yellow fever vaccine. Each CDR3 is given with its conserved first and last residue. The D gene is left open where the match is weak. Not all rows give a size; the values are once, few, many and, for expanded clones, a class.

D gene: TRBD2; J gene: TRBJ2-3; V gene: TRBV12-3/TRBV12-4; clone size: few; CDR3 DNA: TGTGCCAGCAGTTGGGGGTGGCTAGCGGGGGGACAGCAGTATTTT; CDR3 protein: CASSWGWLAGGQQYF
D gene: -; J gene: TRBJ1-5; V gene: TRBV5-6; clone size: few; CDR3 DNA: TGTGCCAGCAGCTTGGGGGGCGCCCGCGCCGTAGAGACCCAGCATTTT; CDR3 protein: CASSLGGARAVETQHF
D gene: -; J gene: TRBJ2-7; V gene: TRBV5-1; clone size: few; CDR3 DNA: TGCGCCAGCAGCGGTGGGCAACCGGGCGAGCAGTACTTC; CDR3 protein: CASSGGQPGEQYF
D gene: -; J gene: TRBJ2-7; V gene: TRBV6-5; clone size: many; CDR3 DNA: TGTGCCAGCAGCTCCTCTCAGGGGAACTACGAGCAGTACTTC; CDR3 protein: CASSSSQGNYEQYF
D gene: -; J gene: TRBJ1-1; V gene: TRBV20-1; clone size: many; CDR3 DNA: TGCAGTGTTGGAGGGGGGGATAACACTGAAGCTTTCTTT; CDR3 protein: CSVGGGDNTEAFF
D gene: -; J gene: TRBJ1-4; V gene: TRBV5-1; clone size: few; CDR3 DNA: TGCGCCAGCAGACTGCAGACATCTAATGAAAAACTGTTTTTT; CDR3 protein: CASRLQTSNEKLFF
D gene: TRBD2; J gene: TRBJ2-1; V gene: TRBV4-3; clone size: few; CDR3 DNA: TGCGCCAGCAGCCCTAGCGGGATTGAGCAGTTCTTC; CDR3 protein: CASSPSGIEQFF
D gene: TRBD1; J gene: TRBJ2-2; V gene: TRBV6-2/TRBV6-3; clone size: many; CDR3 DNA: TGTGCCAGCAGCCGCTGGCAGGGACAGGGGGCTAGGACCGGGGAGCTGTTTTTT; CDR3 protein: CASSRWQGQGARTGELFF
D gene: -; J gene: TRBJ1-5; V gene: TRBV4-1; clone size: -; CDR3 DNA: TGCGCCAGCAGCACCAGCGATCAGCCCCAGCATTTT; CDR3 protein: CASSTSDQPQHF
D gene: -; J gene: TRBJ1-2; V gene: TRBV5-1; clone size: many; CDR3 DNA: TGCGCCAGCAGCGCCTTGGACAGCTCATATGGCTACACCTTC; CDR3 protein: CASSALDSSYGYTF
D gene: -; J gene: TRBJ2-2; V gene: TRBV5-1; clone size: few; CDR3 DNA: TGCGCCAGCAGACGCGAACTTGGCGGGGAGCTGTTTTTT; CDR3 protein: CASRRELGGELFF
D gene: -; J gene: TRBJ2-1; V gene: TRBV7-3; clone size: few; CDR3 DNA: TGTGCCAGCAGCTCCCATAGGGGGGGCCCTGATGAGCAGTTCTTC; CDR3 protein: CASSSHRGGPDEQFF
D gene: -; J gene: TRBJ2-5; V gene: TRBV5-5; clone size: many; CDR3 DNA: TGTGCCAGCAGCTTGACGGCAGGCAGACCTGAGACCCAGTACTTC; CDR3 protein: CASSLTAGRPETQYF
D gene: -; J gene: TRBJ2-2; V gene: TRBV12-3/TRBV12-4; clone size: many; CDR3 DNA: TGTGCCAGCAGTTTAGCGGGGCCGGGGACCGGGGAGCTGTTTTTT; CDR3 protein: CASSLAGPGTGELFF
D gene: -; J gene: TRBJ1-4; V gene: TRBV20-1; clone size: many; CDR3 DNA: TGCAGTGCTAGAGATCCCGGTAATGAAAAACTGTTTTTT; CDR3 protein: CSARDPGNEKLFF
D gene: TRBD2; J gene: TRBJ2-1; V gene: TRBV18; clone size: many; CDR3 DNA: TGTGCCAGCTCACCACCGGCGGGGGGGTACAATGAGCAGTTCTTC; CDR3 protein: CASSPPAGGYNEQFF
D gene: -; J gene: TRBJ2-5; V gene: TRBV5-1; clone size: -; CDR3 DNA: TGCGCCAGCAGCCGGACGCCCCAAGAGACCCAGTACTTC; CDR3 protein: CASSRTPQETQYF
D gene: TRBD1; J gene: TRBJ1-6; V gene: TRBV10-3; clone size: many; CDR3 DNA: TGTGCCATCAGTGAGTCTGGGACAGGGGGCATCTCACCCCTCCACTTT; CDR3 protein: CAISESGTGGISPLHF
D gene: -; J gene: TRBJ2-7; V gene: TRBV12-3/TRBV12-4; clone size: many; CDR3 DNA: TGTGCCAGCGGGTCTGGCGCCTACGAGCAGTACTTC; CDR3 protein: CASGSGAYEQYF
D gene: -; J gene: TRBJ2-1; V gene: TRBV4-1; clone size: many; CDR3 DNA: TGCGCCAGCAGCCAACCTACGGGTTATGGGTCCTACAATGAGCAGTTCTTC; CDR3 protein: CASSQPTGYGSYNEQFF
D gene: TRBD2; J gene: TRBJ2-1; V gene: TRBV20-1; clone size: -; CDR3 DNA: TGCAGTGCTAGAGATCCGGGCGGGGGGACGGGTGAGCAGTTCTTC; CDR3 protein: CSARDPGGGTGEQFF
D gene: -; J gene: TRBJ1-2; V gene: TRBV20-1; clone size: -; CDR3 DNA: TGCAGTGCCCGACGACAGGTAGCTAACTATGGCTACACCTTC; CDR3 protein: CSARRQVANYGYTF
D gene: -; J gene: TRBJ1-6; V gene: TRBV7-9; clone size: many; CDR3 DNA: TGTGCCAGCAGCTTTTCGGGATCCAGGAATTCACCCCTCCACTTT; CDR3 protein: CASSFSGSRNSPLHF
D gene: -; J gene: TRBJ2-3; V gene: TRBV14; clone size: few; CDR3 DNA: TGTGCCAGCAGCCAAGCAAGCAGGGCCGGGGGCACAGATACGCAGTATTTT; CDR3 protein: CASSQASRAGGTDTQYF
D gene: -; J gene: TRBJ1-2; V gene: TRBV2; clone size: -; CDR3 DNA: TGTGCCCACGACCTCCCTGGGAGGACGATTTATGGCTACACCTTC; CDR3 protein: CAHDLPGRTIYGYTF
D gene: -; J gene: TRBJ2-1; V gene: TRBV20-1; clone size: few; CDR3 DNA: TGCAGTGCTAGGAACAGGTATGAGCAGTTCTTC; CDR3 protein: CSARNRYEQFF
D gene: TRBD2; J gene: TRBJ2-1; V gene: TRBV4-1; clone size: many; CDR3 DNA: TGCGCCAGCAGCCGTACTAGCGGGGCCAATGAGCAGTTCTTC; CDR3 protein: CASSRTSGANEQFF
D gene: -; J gene: TRBJ1-6; V gene: TRBV20-1; clone size: few; CDR3 DNA: TGCAGTGCTAGAGATCAGCGTAGGGGTAATTCACCCCTCCACTTT; CDR3 protein: CSARDQRRGNSPLHF
D gene: -; J gene: TRBJ1-6; V gene: TRBV11-2; clone size: -; CDR3 DNA: TGTGCCAGCAGCTCACGGGTCGGAAATTCACCCCTCCACTTT; CDR3 protein: CASSSRVGNSPLHF
D gene: -; J gene: TRBJ2-2; V gene: TRBV4-1; clone size: -; CDR3 DNA: TGCGCCAGCAGCCAAGAGTGGCAGCGCTGGCTATTCGCCGGGGAGCTGTTTTTT; CDR3 protein: CASSQEWQRWLFAGELFF
D gene: -; J gene: TRBJ2-3; V gene: TRBV27; clone size: -; CDR3 DNA: TGTGCCAGCAGTTTTCTTTGGGCACCTCGCACAGATACGCAGTATTTT; CDR3 protein: CASSFLWAPRTDTQYF
D gene: TRBD1; J gene: TRBJ2-7; V gene: TRBV6-1; clone size: many; CDR3 DNA: TGTGCCAGTAACCGGGACAGGGGGCGGTACGAGCAGTACTTC; CDR3 protein: CASNRDRGRYEQYF
D gene: -; J gene: TRBJ1-2; V gene: TRBV19; clone size: few; CDR3 DNA: TGTGCCAGTAGTATTATTGGAGGAGACAGCCTATATGGCTACACCTTC; CDR3 protein: CASSIIGGDSLYGYTF
D gene: -; J gene: TRBJ1-5; V gene: TRBV2; clone size: many; CDR3 DNA: TGTGCCAGCAGCCCGAATTCTCAGGGGTTGGGGCATTTT; CDR3 protein: CASSPNSQGLGHF
D gene: TRBD2; J gene: TRBJ2-1; V gene: TRBV20-1; clone size: -; CDR3 DNA: TGCAGTGCTCTAGGCGGGGGGGCCTCCGATGAGCAGTTCTTC; CDR3 protein: CSALGGGASDEQFF
D gene: -; J gene: TRBJ1-1; V gene: TRBV4-1; clone size: many; CDR3 DNA: TGCGCCAGCAGCCAAGAGGGTCGTATGCTGGGTAACACTGAAGCTTTCTTT; CDR3 protein: CASSQEGRMLGNTEAFF
D gene: -; J gene: TRBJ2-3; V gene: TRBV7-2; clone size: -; CDR3 DNA: TGTGCCAGCAGCTTAGGGGTCGGCGGACCTAGCACAGATACGCAGTATTTT; CDR3 protein: CASSLGVGGPSTDTQYF
D gene: -; J gene: TRBJ1-5; V gene: TRBV12-3/TRBV12-4; clone size: few; CDR3 DNA: TGTGCCAGCAGTTTATTGGCGGTACCCCAGCATTTT; CDR3 protein: CASSLLAVPQHF
D gene: TRBD2; J gene: TRBJ2-5; V gene: TRBV6-6; clone size: many; CDR3 DNA: TGTGCCAGCAGTTCAGGGGCCAGCGGGGGGGCGCGAGAGACCCAGTACTTC; CDR3 protein: CASSSGASGGARETQYF
D gene: -; J gene: TRBJ2-5; V gene: TRBV15; clone size: few; CDR3 DNA: TGTGCCACCAGCAGGCTCGCACCGGAAGGGGAGACCCAGTACTTC; CDR3 protein: CATSRLAPEGETQYF
D gene: TRBD1; J gene: TRBJ2-3; V gene: TRBV25-1; clone size: -; CDR3 DNA: TGTGCCAGCAGTGAGGAACAGGGGACGTACACAGATACGCAGTATTTT; CDR3 protein: CASSEEQGTYTDTQYF
D gene: -; J gene: TRBJ1-1; V gene: TRBV7-7; clone size: -; CDR3 DNA: TGTGCTAGCAGCCCCGTAAGGGACACTGAAGCTTTCTTT; CDR3 protein: CASSPVRDTEAFF
D gene: -; J gene: TRBJ1-2; V gene: TRBV24-1; clone size: many; CDR3 DNA: TGTGCCACCAGTGATGCGGCCAGGGGAGAGTATGGCTACACCTTC; CDR3 protein: CATSDAARGEYGYTF
D gene: -; J gene: TRBJ1-1; V gene: TRBV4-2; clone size: many; CDR3 DNA: TGTGCCAGCAGCCAAGCGAGGGGGGGCTGGAACACTGAAGCTTTCTTT; CDR3 protein: CASSQARGGWNTEAFF
D gene: TRBD1; J gene: TRBJ2-2; V gene: TRBV5-6; clone size: many; CDR3 DNA: TGTGCCAGCAGCTTGGAGGGGGCAGTCACCGGGGAGCTGTTTTTT; CDR3 protein: CASSLEGAVTGELFF
D gene: -; J gene: TRBJ1-1; V gene: TRBV20-1; clone size: many; CDR3 DNA: TGCAGTCCCCTAAGTGGGGTAATGAACACTGAAGCTTTCTTT; CDR3 protein: CSPLSGVMNTEAFF
D gene: -; J gene: TRBJ2-1; V gene: TRBV7-9; clone size: -; CDR3 DNA: TGTGCCAGCAGCTATCAAGGCTCCTACAATGAGCAGTTCTTC; CDR3 protein: CASSYQGSYNEQFF
D gene: -; J gene: TRBJ1-5; V gene: TRBV10-3; clone size: many; CDR3 DNA: TGTGCCATCAGTGAAATTCCCAGGGAGCCCCAGCATTTT; CDR3 protein: CAISEIPREPQHF
D gene: TRBD1; J gene: TRBJ1-1; V gene: TRBV4-2; clone size: many; CDR3 DNA: TGTGCCAGCAGCCGAGAGACAGGGGGCTACACTGAAGCTTTCTTT; CDR3 protein: CASSRETGGYTEAFF
D gene: -; J gene: TRBJ1-6; V gene: TRBV12-3/TRBV12-4; clone size: few; CDR3 DNA: TGTGCCAGCAGCCCCGCTAGGGCACCCCTCCACTTT; CDR3 protein: CASSPARAPLHF
D gene: TRBD1; J gene: TRBJ2-5; V gene: TRBV6-5; clone size: many; CDR3 DNA: TGTGCCAGCAGTTGGAGTTACAGGGGACAGGGAGAGACCCAGTACTTC; CDR3 protein: CASSWSYRGQGETQYF
D gene: -; J gene: TRBJ1-1; V gene: TRBV21-1; clone size: -; CDR3 DNA: TGTGCCAGCAGCAAAGGGCCGGGGGCCACGAACACTGAAGCTTTCTTT; CDR3 protein: CASSKGPGATNTEAFF